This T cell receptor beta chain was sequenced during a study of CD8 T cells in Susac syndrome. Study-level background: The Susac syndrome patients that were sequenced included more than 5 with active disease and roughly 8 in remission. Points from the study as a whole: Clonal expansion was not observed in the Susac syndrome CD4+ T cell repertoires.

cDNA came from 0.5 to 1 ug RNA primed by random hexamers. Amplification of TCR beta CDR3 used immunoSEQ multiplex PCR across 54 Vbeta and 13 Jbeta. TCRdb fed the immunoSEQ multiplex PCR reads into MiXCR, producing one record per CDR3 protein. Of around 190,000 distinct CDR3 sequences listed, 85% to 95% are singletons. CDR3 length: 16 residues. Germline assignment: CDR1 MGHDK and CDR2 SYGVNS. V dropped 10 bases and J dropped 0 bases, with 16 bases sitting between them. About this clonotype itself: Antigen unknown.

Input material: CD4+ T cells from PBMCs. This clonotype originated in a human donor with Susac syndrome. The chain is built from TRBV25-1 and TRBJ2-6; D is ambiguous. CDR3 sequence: CATPGGNHSGANVLTF. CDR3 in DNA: TGTGCCACCCCGGGTGGCAACCACTCTGGGGCCAACGTCCTGACTTTC.